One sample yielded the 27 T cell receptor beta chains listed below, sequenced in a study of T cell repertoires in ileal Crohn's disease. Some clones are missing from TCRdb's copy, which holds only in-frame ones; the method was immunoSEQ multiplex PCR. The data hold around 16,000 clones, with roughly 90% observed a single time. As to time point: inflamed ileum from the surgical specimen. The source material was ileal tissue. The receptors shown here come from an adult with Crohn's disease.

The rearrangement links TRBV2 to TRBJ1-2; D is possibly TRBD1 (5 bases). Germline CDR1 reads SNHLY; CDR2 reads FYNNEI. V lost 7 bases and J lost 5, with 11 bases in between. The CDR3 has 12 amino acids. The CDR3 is CASKGEFYGYTF. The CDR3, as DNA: TGTGCCAGCAAAGGGGAGTTTTATGGCTACACCTTC.

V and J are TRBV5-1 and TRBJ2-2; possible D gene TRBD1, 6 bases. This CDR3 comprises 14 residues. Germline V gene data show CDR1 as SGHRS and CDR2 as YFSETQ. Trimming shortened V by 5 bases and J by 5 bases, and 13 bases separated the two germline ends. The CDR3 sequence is CASRNSGDTGELFF. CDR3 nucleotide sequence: TGCGCCAGCAGGAACTCAGGGGATACCGGGGAGCTGTTTTTT. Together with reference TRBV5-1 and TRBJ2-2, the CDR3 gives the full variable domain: KAGVTQTPRYLIKTRGQQVTLSCSPISGHRSVSWYQQTPGQGLQFLFEYFSETQRNKGNFPGRFSGRQFSNSRSEMNVSTLELGDSALYLCASRNSGDTGELFFGEGSRLTVL.

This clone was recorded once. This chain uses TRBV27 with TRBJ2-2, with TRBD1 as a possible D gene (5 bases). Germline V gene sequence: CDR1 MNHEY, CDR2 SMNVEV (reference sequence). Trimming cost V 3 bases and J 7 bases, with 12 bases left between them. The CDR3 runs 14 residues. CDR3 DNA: TGTGCCAGCAGTTTCCAAAGACAGTACGGGGAGCTGTTTTTT. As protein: CASSFQRQYGELFF.

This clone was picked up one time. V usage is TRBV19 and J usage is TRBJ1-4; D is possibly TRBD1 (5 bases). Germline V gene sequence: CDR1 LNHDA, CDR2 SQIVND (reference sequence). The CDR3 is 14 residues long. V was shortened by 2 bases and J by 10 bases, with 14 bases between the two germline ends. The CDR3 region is CASSITAGRGKLFF. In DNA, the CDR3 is TGTGCCAGTAGTATAACAGCAGGGCGCGGAAAACTGTTTTTT.

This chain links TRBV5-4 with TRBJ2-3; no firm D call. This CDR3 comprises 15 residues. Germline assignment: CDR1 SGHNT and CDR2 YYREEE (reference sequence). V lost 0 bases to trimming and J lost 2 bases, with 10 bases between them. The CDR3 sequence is CASSLEGRDTDTQYF. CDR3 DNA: TGTGCCAGCAGCTTGGAGGGTCGTGACACAGATACGCAGTATTTT.

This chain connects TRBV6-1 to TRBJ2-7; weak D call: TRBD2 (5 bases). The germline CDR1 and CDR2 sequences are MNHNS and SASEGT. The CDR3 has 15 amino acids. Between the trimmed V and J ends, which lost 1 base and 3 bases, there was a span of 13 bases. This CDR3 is CASSEGSGFGYEQYF. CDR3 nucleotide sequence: TGTGCCAGCAGTGAAGGGTCGGGGTTCGGCTACGAGCAGTACTTC.

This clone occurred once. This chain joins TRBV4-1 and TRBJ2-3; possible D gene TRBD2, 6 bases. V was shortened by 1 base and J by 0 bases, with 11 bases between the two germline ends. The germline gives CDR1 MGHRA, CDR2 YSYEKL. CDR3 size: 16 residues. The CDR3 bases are TGCGCCAGCAGCCAAGTGGAGGGGTCCAGCACAGATACGCAGTATTTT. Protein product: CASSQVEGSSTDTQYF.

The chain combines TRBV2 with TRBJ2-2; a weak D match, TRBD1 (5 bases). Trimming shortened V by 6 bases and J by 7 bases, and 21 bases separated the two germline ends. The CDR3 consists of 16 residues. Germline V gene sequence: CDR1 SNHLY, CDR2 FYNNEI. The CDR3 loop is CASRNLVLGPLGELFF. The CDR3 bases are TGTGCCAGCAGGAATTTAGTCTTGGGGCCCCTCGGGGAGCTGTTTTTT.

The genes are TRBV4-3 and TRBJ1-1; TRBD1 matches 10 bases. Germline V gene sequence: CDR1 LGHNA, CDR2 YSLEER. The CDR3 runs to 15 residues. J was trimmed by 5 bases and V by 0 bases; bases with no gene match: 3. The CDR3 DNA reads TGCGCCAGCAGCCAAGAGGGACAGGGGTTGACTGAAGCTTTCTTT. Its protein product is CASSQEGQGLTEAFF.

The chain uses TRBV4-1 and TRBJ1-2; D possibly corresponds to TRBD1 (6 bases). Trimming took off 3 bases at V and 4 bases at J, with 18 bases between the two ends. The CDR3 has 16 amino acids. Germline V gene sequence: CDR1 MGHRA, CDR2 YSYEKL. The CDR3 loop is CASSQRGIDRFYGYTF. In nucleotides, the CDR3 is TGCGCCAGCAGCCAGAGGGGGATCGACAGGTTCTATGGCTACACCTTC.

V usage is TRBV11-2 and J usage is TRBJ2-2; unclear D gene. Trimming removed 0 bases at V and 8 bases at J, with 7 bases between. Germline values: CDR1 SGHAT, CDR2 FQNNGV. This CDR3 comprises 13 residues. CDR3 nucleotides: TGTGCCAGCAGCTTAGAGTTCCGGGGGGAGCTGTTTTTT. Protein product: CASSLEFRGELFF.

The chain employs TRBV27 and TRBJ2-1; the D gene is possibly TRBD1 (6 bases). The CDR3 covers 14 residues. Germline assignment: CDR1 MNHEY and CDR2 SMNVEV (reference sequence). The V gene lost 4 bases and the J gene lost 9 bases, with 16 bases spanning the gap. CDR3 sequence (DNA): TGTGCCAGCAGTTGGGGTGTACAGGGCGGTGAGCAGTTCTTC. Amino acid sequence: CASSWGVQGGEQFF.

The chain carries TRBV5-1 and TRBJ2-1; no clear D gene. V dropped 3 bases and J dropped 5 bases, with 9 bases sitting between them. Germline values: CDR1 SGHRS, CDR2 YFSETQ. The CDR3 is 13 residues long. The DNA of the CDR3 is TGCGCCAGCAGCTACAACTGGCACAATGAGCAGTTCTTC. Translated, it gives CASSYNWHNEQFF.

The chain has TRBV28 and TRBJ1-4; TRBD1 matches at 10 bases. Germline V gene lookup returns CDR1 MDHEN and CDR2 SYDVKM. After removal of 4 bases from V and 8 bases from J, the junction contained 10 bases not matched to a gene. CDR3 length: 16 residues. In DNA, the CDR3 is TGTGCCAGCAGTTCGCCCGGGACAGGGGATTTGGAAAAACTGTTTTTT. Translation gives CASSSPGTGDLEKLFF.

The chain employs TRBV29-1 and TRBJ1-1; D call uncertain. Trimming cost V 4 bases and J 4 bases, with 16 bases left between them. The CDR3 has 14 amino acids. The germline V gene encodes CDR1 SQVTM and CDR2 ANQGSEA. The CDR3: CSVAGRPPGTEAFF. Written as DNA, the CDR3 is TGCAGCGTTGCCGGCAGACCCCCGGGCACTGAAGCTTTCTTT. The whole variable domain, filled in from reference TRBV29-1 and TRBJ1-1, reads SAVISQKPSRDICQRGTSLTIQCQVDSQVTMMFWYRQQPGQSLTLIATANQGSEATYESGFVIDKFPISRPNLTFSTLTVSNMSPEDSSIYLCSVAGRPPGTEAFFGQGTRLTVV.

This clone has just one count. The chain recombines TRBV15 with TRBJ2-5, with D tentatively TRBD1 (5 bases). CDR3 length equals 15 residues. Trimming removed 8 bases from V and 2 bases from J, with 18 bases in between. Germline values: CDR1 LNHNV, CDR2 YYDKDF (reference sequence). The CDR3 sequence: CATGQPGLLQETQYF. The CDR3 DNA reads TGTGCCACCGGACAACCAGGTCTTCTACAAGAGACCCAGTACTTC.

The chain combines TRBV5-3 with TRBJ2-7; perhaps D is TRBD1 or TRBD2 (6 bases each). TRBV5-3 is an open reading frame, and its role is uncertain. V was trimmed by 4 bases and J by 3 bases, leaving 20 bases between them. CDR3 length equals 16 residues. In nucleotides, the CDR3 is TGTGCCAGAAGCCGTGGGGGAACGGGGGCTTTCTACGAGCAGTACTTC. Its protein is CARSRGGTGAFYEQYF.

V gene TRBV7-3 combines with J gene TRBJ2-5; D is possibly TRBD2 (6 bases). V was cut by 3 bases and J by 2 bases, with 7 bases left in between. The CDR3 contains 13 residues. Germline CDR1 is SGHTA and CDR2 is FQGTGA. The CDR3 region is CASSFSGQETQYF. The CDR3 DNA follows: TGTGCCAGCAGCTTTAGCGGACAAGAGACCCAGTACTTC.

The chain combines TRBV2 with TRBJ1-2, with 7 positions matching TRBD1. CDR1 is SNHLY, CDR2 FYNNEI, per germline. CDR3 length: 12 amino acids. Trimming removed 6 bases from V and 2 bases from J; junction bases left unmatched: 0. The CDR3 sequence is CASRGQNYGYTF. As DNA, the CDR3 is TGTGCCAGCAGGGGACAGAACTATGGCTACACCTTC.

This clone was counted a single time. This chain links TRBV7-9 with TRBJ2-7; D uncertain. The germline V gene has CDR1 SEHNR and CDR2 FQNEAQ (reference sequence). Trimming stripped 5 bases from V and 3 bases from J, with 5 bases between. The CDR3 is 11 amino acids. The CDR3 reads CASSAFYEQYF. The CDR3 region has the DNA TGTGCCAGCAGCGCATTCTACGAGCAGTACTTC.

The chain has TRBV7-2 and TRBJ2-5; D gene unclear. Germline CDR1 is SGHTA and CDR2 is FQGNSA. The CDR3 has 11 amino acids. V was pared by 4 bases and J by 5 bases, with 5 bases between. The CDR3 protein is CASSSKETQYF. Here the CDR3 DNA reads TGTGCCAGCAGCTCGAAGGAGACCCAGTACTTC.

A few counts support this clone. The chain's CDR3 is CASSELVGTDTQYF. The CDR3 DNA sequence: TGTGCCAGCAGTGAGTTAGTTGGCACAGATACGCAGTATTTT. The rearrangement joins TRBV6-1 to TRBJ2-3; D is ambiguous. The V and J ends lost 3 bases and 1 base respectively, with 8 bases between them. Per the germline V gene, CDR1 is MNHNS and CDR2 is SASEGT. CDR3 length: 14 amino acids.

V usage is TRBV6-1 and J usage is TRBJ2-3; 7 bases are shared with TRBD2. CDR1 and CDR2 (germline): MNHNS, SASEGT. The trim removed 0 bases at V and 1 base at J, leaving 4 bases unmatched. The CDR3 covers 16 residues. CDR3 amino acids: CASSEALSGGTDTQYF. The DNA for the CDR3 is TGTGCCAGCAGTGAAGCGCTAAGCGGGGGCACAGATACGCAGTATTTT.

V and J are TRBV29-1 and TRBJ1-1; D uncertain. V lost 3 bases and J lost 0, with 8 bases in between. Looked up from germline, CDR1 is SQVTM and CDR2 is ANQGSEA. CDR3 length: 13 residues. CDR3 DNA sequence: TGCAGCGTTGATGAACGGATGAACACTGAAGCTTTCTTT. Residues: CSVDERMNTEAFF.

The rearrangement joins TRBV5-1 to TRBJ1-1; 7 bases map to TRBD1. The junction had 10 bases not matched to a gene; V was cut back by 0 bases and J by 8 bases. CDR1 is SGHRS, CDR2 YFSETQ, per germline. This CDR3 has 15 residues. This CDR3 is CASSLGGTEIREAFF. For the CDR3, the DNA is TGCGCCAGCAGCTTGGGGGGGACAGAAATTCGGGAAGCTTTCTTT. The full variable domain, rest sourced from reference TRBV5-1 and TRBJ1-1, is KAGVTQTPRYLIKTRGQQVTLSCSPISGHRSVSWYQQTPGQGLQFLFEYFSETQRNKGNFPGRFSGRQFSNSRSEMNVSTLELGDSALYLCASSLGGTEIREAFFGQGTRLTVV.

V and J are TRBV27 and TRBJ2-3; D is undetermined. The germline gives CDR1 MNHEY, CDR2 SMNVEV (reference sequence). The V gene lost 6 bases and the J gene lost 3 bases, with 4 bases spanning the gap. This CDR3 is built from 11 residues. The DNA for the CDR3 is TGTGCCAGCAGATCGACAGATACGCAGTATTTT. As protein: CASRSTDTQYF.

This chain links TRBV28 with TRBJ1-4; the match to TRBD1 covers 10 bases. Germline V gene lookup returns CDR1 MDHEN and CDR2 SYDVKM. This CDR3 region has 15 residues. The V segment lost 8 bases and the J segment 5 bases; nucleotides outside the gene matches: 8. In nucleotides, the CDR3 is TGTGCCAGCCTCCCCGGGGACAGGGGCAATGAAAAACTGTTTTTT. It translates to CASLPGDRGNEKLFF.